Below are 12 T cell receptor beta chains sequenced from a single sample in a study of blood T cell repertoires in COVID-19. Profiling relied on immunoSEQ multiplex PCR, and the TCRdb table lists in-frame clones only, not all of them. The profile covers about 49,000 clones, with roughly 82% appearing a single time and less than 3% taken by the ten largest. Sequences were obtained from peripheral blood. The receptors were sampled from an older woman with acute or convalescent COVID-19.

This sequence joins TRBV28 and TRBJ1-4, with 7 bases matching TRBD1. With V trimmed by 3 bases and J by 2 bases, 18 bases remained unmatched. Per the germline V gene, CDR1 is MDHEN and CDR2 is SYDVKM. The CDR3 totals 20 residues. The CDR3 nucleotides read TGTGCCAGCAGTTTCCCTTCCCCCCGACAGGGAGTTCCGACTAATGAAAAACTGTTTTTT. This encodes CASSFPSPRQGVPTNEKLFF. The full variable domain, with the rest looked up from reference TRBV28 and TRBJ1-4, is DVKVTQSSRYLVKRTGEKVFLECVQDMDHENMFWYRQDPGLGLRLIYFSYDVKMKEKGDIPEGYSVSREKKERFSLILESASTNQTSMYLCASSFPSPRQGVPTNEKLFFGSGTQLSVL.

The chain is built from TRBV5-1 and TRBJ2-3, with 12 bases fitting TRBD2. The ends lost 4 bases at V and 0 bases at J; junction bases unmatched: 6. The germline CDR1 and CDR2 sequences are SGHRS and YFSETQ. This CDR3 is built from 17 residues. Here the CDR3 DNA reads TGCGCCAGCAGCATTGGGACTAGCGGGTCAAGCACAGATACGCAGTATTTT. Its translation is CASSIGTSGSSTDTQYF. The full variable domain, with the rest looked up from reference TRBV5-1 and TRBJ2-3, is KAGVTQTPRYLIKTRGQQVTLSCSPISGHRSVSWYQQTPGQGLQFLFEYFSETQRNKGNFPGRFSGRQFSNSRSEMNVSTLELGDSALYLCASSIGTSGSSTDTQYFGPGTRLTVL.

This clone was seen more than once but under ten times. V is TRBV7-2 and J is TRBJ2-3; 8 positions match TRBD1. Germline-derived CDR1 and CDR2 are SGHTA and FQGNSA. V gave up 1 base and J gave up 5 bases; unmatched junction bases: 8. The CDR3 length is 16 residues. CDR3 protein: CASSLGADRVRDTQYF. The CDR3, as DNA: TGTGCCAGCAGCTTAGGAGCGGACAGGGTGAGAGATACGCAGTATTTT.

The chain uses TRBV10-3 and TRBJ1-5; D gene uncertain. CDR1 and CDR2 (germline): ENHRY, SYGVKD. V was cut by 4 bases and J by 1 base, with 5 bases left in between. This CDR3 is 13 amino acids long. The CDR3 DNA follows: TGTGCCATCAGTGCGGAGAGCAATCAGCCCCAGCATTTT. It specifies CAISAESNQPQHF.

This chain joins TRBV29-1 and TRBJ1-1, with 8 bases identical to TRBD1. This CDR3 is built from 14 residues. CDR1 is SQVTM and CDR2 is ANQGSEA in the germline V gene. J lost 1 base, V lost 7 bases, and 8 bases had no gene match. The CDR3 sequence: CSARDRPPNTEAFF. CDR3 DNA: TGCAGCGCTCGGGACAGGCCTCCGAACACTGAAGCTTTCTTT.

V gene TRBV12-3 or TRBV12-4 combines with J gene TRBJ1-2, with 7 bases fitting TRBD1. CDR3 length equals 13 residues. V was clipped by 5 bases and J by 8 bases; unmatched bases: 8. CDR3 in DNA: TGTGCCAGCAGTCCTAGACAGGGAAGCGGCTACACCTTC. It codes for CASSPRQGSGYTF.

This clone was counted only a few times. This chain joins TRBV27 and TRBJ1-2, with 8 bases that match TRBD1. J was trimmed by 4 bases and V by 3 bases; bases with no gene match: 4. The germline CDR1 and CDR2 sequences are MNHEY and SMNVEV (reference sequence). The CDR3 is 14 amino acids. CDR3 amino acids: CASSLTGEGYGYTF. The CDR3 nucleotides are TGTGCCAGCAGTTTGACAGGGGAGGGCTATGGCTACACCTTC.

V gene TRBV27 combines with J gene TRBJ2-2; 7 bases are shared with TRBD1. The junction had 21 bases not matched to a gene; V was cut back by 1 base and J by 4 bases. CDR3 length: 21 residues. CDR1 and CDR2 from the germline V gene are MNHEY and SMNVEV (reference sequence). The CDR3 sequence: CASSLFSVGTAQKGSTGELFF. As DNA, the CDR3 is TGTGCCAGCAGTTTATTTTCCGTGGGGACAGCCCAAAAAGGCTCCACCGGGGAGCTGTTTTTT.

This CDR3 is CASSYSGTGGEKLFF. CDR3 nucleotide sequence: TGTGCCAGCAGTTACTCGGGGACAGGTGGCGAAAAACTGTTTTTT. This rearrangement joins TRBV6-5 to TRBJ1-4; 8 bases are a match to TRBD1. Trimming at V came to 0 bases and at J to 8 bases, leaving 5 bases not matched to a gene. The CDR3 runs to 15 residues. Germline V gene data show CDR1 as MNHEY and CDR2 as SVGAGI.

The CDR3 spells CASSPTSGNGYEQYF. As DNA, the CDR3 is TGTGCCAGCAGCCCGACTAGCGGGAACGGATACGAGCAGTACTTC. V is TRBV4-2 and J is TRBJ2-7, with 11 nucleotides matching TRBD2. Trimming removed 4 bases from V and 4 bases from J; junction bases left unmatched: 6. Per germline, CDR1 LGHNA and CDR2 YNFKEQ. The CDR3 spans 15 residues.

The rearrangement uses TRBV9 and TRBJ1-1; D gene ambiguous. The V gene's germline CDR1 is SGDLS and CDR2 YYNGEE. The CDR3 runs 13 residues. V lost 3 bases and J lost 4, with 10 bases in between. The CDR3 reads CASSAPGSTEAFF. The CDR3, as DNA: TGTGCCAGCAGCGCTCCCGGGTCCACTGAAGCTTTCTTT.

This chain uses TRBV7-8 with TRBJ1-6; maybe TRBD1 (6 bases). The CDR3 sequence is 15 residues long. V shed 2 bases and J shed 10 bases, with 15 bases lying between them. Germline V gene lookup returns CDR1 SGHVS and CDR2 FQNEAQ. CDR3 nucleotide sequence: TGTGCCAGCAGCTTAAGGACAGTACAAGGCTCACCCCTCCACTTT. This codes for CASSLRTVQGSPLHF.